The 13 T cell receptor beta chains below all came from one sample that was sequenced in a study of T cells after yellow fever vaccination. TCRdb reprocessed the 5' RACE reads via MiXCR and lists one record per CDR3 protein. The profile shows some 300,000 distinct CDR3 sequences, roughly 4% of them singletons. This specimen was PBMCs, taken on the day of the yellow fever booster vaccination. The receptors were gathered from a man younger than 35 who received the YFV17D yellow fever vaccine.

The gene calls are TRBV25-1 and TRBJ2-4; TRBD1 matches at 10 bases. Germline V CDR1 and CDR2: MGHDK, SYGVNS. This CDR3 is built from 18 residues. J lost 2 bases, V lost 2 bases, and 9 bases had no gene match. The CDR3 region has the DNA TGTGCCAGCAGTGAACCGGGGACAGGGGCAGGATCCAAAAACATTCAGTACTTC. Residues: CASSEPGTGAGSKNIQYF.

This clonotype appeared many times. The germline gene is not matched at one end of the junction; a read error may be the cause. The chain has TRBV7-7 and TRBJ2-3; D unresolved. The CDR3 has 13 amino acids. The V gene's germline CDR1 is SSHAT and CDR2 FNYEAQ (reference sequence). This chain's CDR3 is CASSLEEADTQYF. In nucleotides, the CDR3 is TGTGCTAGCAGCTTAGAGGAAGCAGATACGCAGTATTTT.

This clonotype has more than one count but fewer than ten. CDR3 in amino acids: CSAQTGGMNTEAFF. DNA of the CDR3: TGCAGTGCGCAAACAGGGGGGATGAACACTGAAGCTTTCTTT. The chain employs TRBV20-1 and TRBJ1-1, with 8 bases fitting TRBD1. After removal of 6 bases from V and 0 bases from J, the junction contained 6 bases not matched to a gene. The CDR3 length is 14 residues. CDR1 DFQATT and CDR2 SNEGSKA come from the germline V gene (reference sequence).

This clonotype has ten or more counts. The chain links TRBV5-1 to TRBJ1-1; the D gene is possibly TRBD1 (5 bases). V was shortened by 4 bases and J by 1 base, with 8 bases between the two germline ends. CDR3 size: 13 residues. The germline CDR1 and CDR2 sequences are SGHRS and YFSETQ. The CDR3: CASSGGENTEAFF. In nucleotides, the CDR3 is TGCGCCAGCAGCGGGGGAGAGAACACTGAAGCTTTCTTT.

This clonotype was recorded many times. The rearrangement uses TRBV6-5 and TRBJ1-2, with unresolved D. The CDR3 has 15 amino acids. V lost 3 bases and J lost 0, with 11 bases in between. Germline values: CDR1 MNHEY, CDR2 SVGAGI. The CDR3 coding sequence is TGTGCCAGCAGTTATCAACAGTTCCCTAACTATGGCTACACCTTC. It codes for CASSYQQFPNYGYTF.

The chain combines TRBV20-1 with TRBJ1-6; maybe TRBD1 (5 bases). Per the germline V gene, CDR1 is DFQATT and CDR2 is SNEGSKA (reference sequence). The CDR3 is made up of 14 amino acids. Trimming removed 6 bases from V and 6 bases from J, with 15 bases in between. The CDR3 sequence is CSAPEGTFNSPLHF. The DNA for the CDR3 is TGCAGTGCCCCCGAGGGGACTTTTAATTCACCCCTCCACTTT.

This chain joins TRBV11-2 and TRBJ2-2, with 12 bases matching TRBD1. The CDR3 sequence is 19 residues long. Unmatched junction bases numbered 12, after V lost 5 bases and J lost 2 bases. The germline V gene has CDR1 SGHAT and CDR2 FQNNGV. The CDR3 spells CASSLSARDRGPNTGELFF. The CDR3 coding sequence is TGTGCCAGCAGCCTATCAGCCCGGGACAGGGGGCCTAACACCGGGGAGCTGTTTTTT.

This CDR3 is CASSLTGTGNYEQYF. The CDR3 region has the DNA TGCGCCAGCAGTCTGACCGGGACAGGGAACTACGAGCAGTACTTC. This chain links TRBV4-1 with TRBJ2-7; 9 bases align to TRBD1. Germline V CDR1 and CDR2: MGHRA, YSYEKL. Germline trimming cut 6 bases from V and 3 bases from J; bases unmatched to any gene: 9. The length of the CDR3 is 15 residues.

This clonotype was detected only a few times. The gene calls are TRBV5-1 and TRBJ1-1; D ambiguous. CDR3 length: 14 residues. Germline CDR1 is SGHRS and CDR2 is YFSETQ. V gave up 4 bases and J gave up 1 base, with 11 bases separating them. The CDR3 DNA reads TGCGCCAGCAGCCAGAGTGGCGGGAACACTGAAGCTTTCTTT. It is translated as CASSQSGGNTEAFF.

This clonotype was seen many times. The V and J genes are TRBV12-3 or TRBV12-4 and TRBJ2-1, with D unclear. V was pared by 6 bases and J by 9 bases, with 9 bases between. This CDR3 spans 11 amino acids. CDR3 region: CASRRSTEQFF. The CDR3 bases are TGTGCCAGCAGACGGTCGACTGAGCAGTTCTTC.

Here the CDR3 DNA reads TGTGCCAGCAGCTGGGGACTAGCGGGGAAGTACCAAGAGACCCAGTACTTC. It is translated as CASSWGLAGKYQETQYF. J is TRBJ2-5 and V is TRBV5-8, with TRBD2 matching over 13 bases. The CDR3 spans 17 residues. CDR1 is SGHTS and CDR2 is YDEGEE in the germline V gene. Germline trimming cut 3 bases from V and 0 bases from J; bases unmatched to any gene: 5.

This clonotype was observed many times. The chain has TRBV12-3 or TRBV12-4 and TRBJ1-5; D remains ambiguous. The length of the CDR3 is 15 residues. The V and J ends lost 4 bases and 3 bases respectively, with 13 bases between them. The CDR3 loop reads CASSSTKAPNQPQHF. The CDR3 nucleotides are TGTGCCAGCAGTTCTACTAAGGCGCCCAATCAGCCCCAGCATTTT.

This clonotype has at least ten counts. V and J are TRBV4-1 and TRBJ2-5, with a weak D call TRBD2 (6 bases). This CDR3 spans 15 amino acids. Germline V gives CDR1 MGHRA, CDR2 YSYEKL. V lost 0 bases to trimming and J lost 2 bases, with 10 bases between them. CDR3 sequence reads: CASSQDGGRQETQYF. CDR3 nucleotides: TGCGCCAGCAGCCAAGATGGAGGGCGGCAAGAGACCCAGTACTTC.